A selection of T cell receptor beta chains follows, all from one sample in a study of control samples from healthy donors and cancer patients. Assay: immunoSEQ multiplex PCR; the TCRdb copy retains only in-frame clones and omits some. The table has 230,000 or so clones, 85% to 95% seen once. The sequenced sample consisted of blood. All receptors derive from a man in his forties or fifties in good health. The CDR3 runs from the conserved cysteine through the conserved F or W. The D gene is left open where the match is weak. Clone size is not always given. Where it is, it says once, few, many or a class for expanded clones.

TRBJ2-3 | TRBV7-2 | TRBD2 | NA | CASSPLGLGSDTQYF | TGTGCCAGCAGCCCCCTGGGACTAGGCTCAGATACGCAGTATTTT
TRBJ2-3 | TRBV3-1/TRBV3-2 | NA | NA | CASSQSRSDTQYF | TGTGCCAGCAGCCAGAGTAGGTCAGATACGCAGTATTTT
TRBJ1-6 | TRBV5-1 | NA | NA | CASRAEPHNSPLHF | TGCGCCAGCAGGGCGGAGCCGCATAATTCACCCCTCCACTTT
TRBJ1-2 | TRBV6-5 | NA | NA | CASSPGSGYTF | TGTGCCAGCAGTCCGGGGTCAGGCTACACCTTC
TRBJ1-6 | TRBV15 | NA | NA | CATSDPLRSNSPLHF | TGTGCCACCAGCGACCCGCTAAGAAGTAATTCACCCCTCCACTTT
TRBJ1-1 | TRBV5-5 | NA | NA | CASSFTSNTEAFF | TGTGCCAGCAGTTTTACATCGAACACTGAAGCTTTCTTT
TRBJ1-3 | TRBV7-2 | NA | NA | CASSFSQRSSGNTIYF | TGTGCCAGCAGTTTCAGTCAGAGAAGCTCTGGAAACACCATATATTTT
TRBJ2-5 | TRBV16 | NA | NA | CASSQLAAGQETQYF | TGTGCCAGCAGCCAATTAGCGGCCGGGCAGGAGACCCAGTACTTC
TRBJ1-1 | TRBV6-5 | NA | NA | CASTQRGNTEAFF | TGTGCCAGCACCCAGCGGGGGAACACTGAAGCTTTCTTT
TRBJ1-2 | TRBV9 | NA | NA | CASSPARGHYGYTF | TGTGCCAGCAGCCCTGCGCGGGGCCACTATGGCTACACCTTC
TRBJ1-6 | TRBV5-4 | NA | NA | CASSPPPTGDNSPLHF | TGTGCCAGCAGCCCACCGCCGACCGGGGACAATTCACCCCTCCACTTT
TRBJ1-2 | TRBV9 | TRBD1 | NA | CASSEGQGVYGYTF | TGTGCCAGCAGCGAAGGACAGGGGGTTTATGGCTACACCTTC
TRBJ1-3 | TRBV6-5 | NA | NA | CASRQMSSGNTIYF | TGTGCCAGCAGACAGATGAGCTCTGGAAACACCATATATTTT
TRBJ2-3 | TRBV6-5 | NA | NA | CASTLSGDLEQYF | TGTGCCAGCACTCTCTCGGGGGATTTGGAGCAGTATTTT
TRBJ2-6 | TRBV5-1 | NA | NA | CASSLIPGDSGANVLTF | TGCGCCAGCAGCTTGATCCCCGGGGACTCTGGGGCCAACGTCCTGACTTTC
TRBJ1-6 | TRBV3-1/TRBV3-2 | TRBD1 | NA | CASSQRDREGSPLHF | TGTGCCAGCAGCCAAAGGGACAGGGAAGGTTCACCCCTCCACTTT
TRBJ1-1 | TRBV30 | NA | NA | CAWSVSLETEAFF | TGTGCCTGGAGTGTCAGCCTGGAAACTGAAGCTTTCTTT
TRBJ1-1 | TRBV6-5 | NA | NA | CASRDQREAFF | TGTGCCAGCAGGGACCAGCGGGAGGCTTTCTTT
TRBJ1-1 | TRBV18 | NA | NA | CASSPLEGDTEAFF | TGTGCCAGCTCACCATTGGAAGGGGACACTGAAGCTTTCTTT
TRBJ1-5 | TRBV28 | NA | NA | CASSLSSGSNQPQHF | TGTGCCAGCAGTTTAAGCTCAGGTAGCAATCAGCCCCAGCATTTT
TRBJ2-5 | TRBV6-6 | NA | NA | CASAPGPKETQYF | TGTGCCAGCGCCCCGGGACCTAAAGAGACCCAGTACTTC
TRBJ2-7 | TRBV10-1 | TRBD1 | NA | CASSLIGQGGFRYEQYF | TGCGCCAGCAGTCTGATCGGACAGGGAGGATTTCGATACGAGCAGTACTTC
TRBJ2-5 | TRBV11-2 | TRBD1 | NA | CASRSGGETQYF | TGTGCCAGCAGGTCAGGGGGTGAGACCCAGTACTTC
TRBJ2-7 | TRBV28 | NA | NA | CASTSVGSSYEQYF | TGTGCCAGCACCTCCGTGGGGAGCTCCTACGAGCAGTACTTC
TRBJ2-2 | TRBV5-4 | NA | NA | CASSLLGVRATGELFF | TGTGCCAGCAGCCTCCTAGGGGTTCGAGCAACCGGGGAGCTGTTTTTT
TRBJ1-5 | TRBV21-1 | NA | NA | CASSHRAPFNQPQHF | TGTGCCAGCAGCCACAGGGCCCCATTCAATCAGCCCCAGCATTTT
TRBJ1-5 | TRBV2 | NA | NA | CASRYETLANQPQHF | TGTGCCAGCAGGTACGAGACGCTCGCCAATCAGCCCCAGCATTTT
TRBJ1-3 | TRBV19 | NA | NA | CASSFRTGGNTIYF | TGTGCCAGTAGTTTTCGGACGGGAGGAAACACCATATATTTT
TRBJ1-5 | TRBV30 | NA | once | CAWSGLGRQPQHF | TGTGCCTGGAGTGGTCTCGGTAGGCAGCCCCAGCATTTT
TRBJ2-5 | TRBV2 | NA | NA | CASNDGIQETQYF | TGTGCCAGCAATGATGGAATACAAGAGACCCAGTACTTC
TRBJ2-3 | TRBV2 | NA | NA | CASSETGLTDTQYF | TGTGCCAGCAGTGAAACGGGCCTGACAGATACGCAGTATTTT
TRBJ1-1 | TRBV6-2/TRBV6-3 | NA | NA | CASSYQQQEAFF | TGTGCCAGCAGTTACCAACAGCAGGAAGCTTTCTTT
TRBJ2-3 | TRBV3-1/TRBV3-2 | NA | NA | CASSLTDTQYF | TGTGCCAGCAGCCTAACGGATACGCAGTATTTT
TRBJ2-5 | TRBV6-5 | NA | NA | CASSRQRETQYF | TGTGCCAGCAGTCGACAGAGGGAGACCCAGTACTTC
TRBJ1-2 | TRBV28 | NA | NA | CASSLRQPGYTF | TGTGCCAGCAGTTTAAGACAGCCCGGCTACACCTTC
TRBJ1-6 | TRBV10-3 | TRBD1 | NA | CAISDSVDRYNSPLHF | TGTGCCATCAGTGACTCGGTGGACAGGTATAATTCACCCCTCCACTTT
TRBJ2-3 | TRBV4-3 | NA | NA | CASRGLDTQYF | TGCGCCAGCAGGGGGCTCGATACGCAGTATTTT
TRBJ2-2 | TRBV9 | TRBD1 | NA | CASSVARGPTGELFF | TGTGCCAGCAGCGTAGCTAGGGGGCCCACCGGGGAGCTGTTTTTT
TRBJ1-4 | TRBV5-1 | NA | NA | CASSLSADNEKLFF | TGCGCCAGCAGCTTATCGGCCGATAATGAAAAACTGTTTTTT
TRBJ1-1 | TRBV6-5 | NA | few | CASSPPANRVTEAFF | TGTGCCAGCAGTCCCCCCGCCAACAGGGTAACTGAAGCTTTCTTT
TRBJ2-7 | TRBV7-9 | TRBD1 | NA | CASSLGAGGLYEQYF | TGTGCCAGCAGCTTAGGCGCAGGGGGCCTCTACGAGCAGTACTTC
TRBJ1-2 | TRBV7-2 | NA | NA | CASSFDSRAYGYTF | TGTGCCAGCAGTTTCGACAGCCGGGCCTATGGCTACACCTTC
TRBJ1-1 | TRBV3-1/TRBV3-2 | NA | NA | CASSLRPSAGAFF | TGTGCCAGCAGCCTCCGCCCTTCTGCCGGAGCTTTCTTT
TRBJ2-2 | TRBV10-3 | NA | NA | CAISGINTGELFF | TGTGCCATCAGTGGTATAAACACCGGGGAGCTGTTTTTT
TRBJ1-1 | TRBV28 | TRBD1 | NA | CASRGQGIGNTEAFF | TGTGCCAGCAGGGGACAGGGGATAGGGAACACTGAAGCTTTCTTT
TRBJ2-1 | TRBV5-1 | NA | NA | CASSSTRQAINEQFF | TGCGCCAGCAGCTCCACCCGTCAGGCCATCAATGAGCAGTTCTTC
TRBJ1-2 | TRBV6-9 | NA | NA | CASSYSPGARSSPYGYTF | TGTGCCAGCAGTTATTCGCCAGGAGCTAGGTCAAGTCCCTATGGCTACACCTTC
TRBJ2-5 | TRBV6-5 | TRBD1 | NA | CASSSRTGGRETQYF | TGTGCCAGCAGTTCCCGGACAGGGGGCCGGGAGACCCAGTACTTC
TRBJ2-1 | TRBV10-3 | NA | NA | CAIMNEVRYNEQFF | TGTGCCATCATGAACGAGGTCAGATACAATGAGCAGTTCTTC
TRBJ2-1 | TRBV5-1 | NA | NA | CASSLERFGNEQFF | TGCGCCAGCAGCTTGGAAAGGTTTGGCAATGAGCAGTTCTTC
TRBJ2-7 | TRBV7-9 | NA | few | CASSATGGAYEQYF | TGTGCCAGCAGCGCGACCGGGGGTGCCTACGAGCAGTACTTC
TRBJ2-2 | TRBV7-2 | TRBD1 | NA | CASSLADRDSGELFF | TGTGCCAGCAGCTTAGCGGACAGGGACAGCGGGGAGCTGTTTTTT
TRBJ2-1 | TRBV14 | TRBD2 | NA | CASSQDVRKRGYNEQFF | TGTGCCAGCAGCCAAGATGTGAGAAAGCGGGGGTACAATGAGCAGTTCTTC
TRBJ2-5 | TRBV29-1 | NA | NA | CSVLGPQETQYF | TGCAGCGTTCTAGGTCCCCAAGAGACCCAGTACTTC
TRBJ2-5 | TRBV7-9 | NA | NA | CASSLPPTQETQYF | TGTGCCAGCAGCTTACCCCCAACTCAAGAGACCCAGTACTTC
TRBJ1-1 | TRBV5-1 | NA | NA | CASSLMGEAEAFF | TGCGCCAGCAGCTTGATGGGTGAGGCTGAAGCTTTCTTT
TRBJ1-5 | TRBV27 | NA | NA | CASSPGTATVQPQHF | TGTGCCAGCAGCCCTGGGACGGCGACGGTTCAGCCCCAGCATTTT